The 6 T cell receptor beta chains presented below share a single source sample, sequenced in a study of PD-L1 blockade in urothelial cancer. Repertoires were generated with immunoSEQ multiplex PCR, while TCRdb's copy carries only in-frame clones and drops some. Among fewer than 35,000 clones listed, 75% to 90% were seen once. The specimen comprised PBMCs, sampled around atezolizumab (anti-PD-L1) treatment. These TCRs come from a man aged 50 to 59 with urothelial cancer.

The chain employs TRBV27 and TRBJ1-5, with a possible D match to TRBD1 (6 bases). Germline CDR1 reads MNHEY; CDR2 reads SMNVEV (reference sequence). Trimming cost V 4 bases and J 3 bases, with 13 bases left between them. The CDR3 consists of 15 residues. The CDR3 sequence is CASSYSGQFNQPQHF. CDR3 bases: TGTGCCAGCAGTTACTCGGGACAATTCAATCAGCCCCAGCATTTT.

V usage is TRBV11-2 and J usage is TRBJ2-7; D possibly corresponds to TRBD2 (6 bases). The CDR3 has 12 residues. With 1 base removed from V and 6 bases from J, the gap between germline ends came to 7 bases. Germline CDR1 reads SGHAT; CDR2 reads FQNNGV. CDR3 loop: CASSLAGGEQYF. The CDR3 region has the DNA TGTGCCAGCAGCTTAGCCGGGGGCGAGCAGTACTTC.

The J gene is TRBJ2-1, the V gene TRBV14; TRBD1 matches 8 bases. J lost 7 bases, V lost 4 bases, and 15 bases had no gene match. Germline assignment: CDR1 SGHDN and CDR2 FVKESK. The CDR3 loop spans 17 amino acids. CDR3 sequence: CASSLRGRGPVGNEQFF. CDR3 DNA sequence: TGTGCCAGCAGCCTCCGAGGCAGGGGGCCGGTGGGGAATGAGCAGTTCTTC.

The chain uses TRBV7-9 and TRBJ2-5; perhaps TRBD1 as D (5 bases). V dropped 8 bases and J dropped 1 base, with 14 bases sitting between them. Germline V lookup: CDR1 SEHNR, CDR2 FQNEAQ (reference sequence). This CDR3 has 14 amino acids. CDR3 nucleotide sequence: TGTGCCAGCCCCCCGGACACGAGCCAAGAGACCCAGTACTTC. It translates to CASPPDTSQETQYF.

The chain is built from TRBV9 and TRBJ2-5, with a tentative D call TRBD2 (6 bases). V gave up 3 bases and J gave up 6 bases, with 18 bases separating them. Germline CDR1 is SGDLS and CDR2 is YYNGEE. This CDR3 has 15 amino acids. CDR3 sequence: CASSGERRVGKTQYF. CDR3 bases: TGTGCCAGCAGCGGCGAGAGGAGGGTAGGAAAGACCCAGTACTTC.

The chain carries TRBV2 and TRBJ1-2; 7 nucleotides align to TRBD1. CDR1 and CDR2 from the germline V gene are SNHLY and FYNNEI. This CDR3 is 11 amino acids long. J lost 7 bases, V lost 6 bases, and 2 bases had no gene match. The DNA for the CDR3 is TGTGCCAGCAGGACAGGGTTTGGCTACACCTTC. This translates into CASRTGFGYTF.